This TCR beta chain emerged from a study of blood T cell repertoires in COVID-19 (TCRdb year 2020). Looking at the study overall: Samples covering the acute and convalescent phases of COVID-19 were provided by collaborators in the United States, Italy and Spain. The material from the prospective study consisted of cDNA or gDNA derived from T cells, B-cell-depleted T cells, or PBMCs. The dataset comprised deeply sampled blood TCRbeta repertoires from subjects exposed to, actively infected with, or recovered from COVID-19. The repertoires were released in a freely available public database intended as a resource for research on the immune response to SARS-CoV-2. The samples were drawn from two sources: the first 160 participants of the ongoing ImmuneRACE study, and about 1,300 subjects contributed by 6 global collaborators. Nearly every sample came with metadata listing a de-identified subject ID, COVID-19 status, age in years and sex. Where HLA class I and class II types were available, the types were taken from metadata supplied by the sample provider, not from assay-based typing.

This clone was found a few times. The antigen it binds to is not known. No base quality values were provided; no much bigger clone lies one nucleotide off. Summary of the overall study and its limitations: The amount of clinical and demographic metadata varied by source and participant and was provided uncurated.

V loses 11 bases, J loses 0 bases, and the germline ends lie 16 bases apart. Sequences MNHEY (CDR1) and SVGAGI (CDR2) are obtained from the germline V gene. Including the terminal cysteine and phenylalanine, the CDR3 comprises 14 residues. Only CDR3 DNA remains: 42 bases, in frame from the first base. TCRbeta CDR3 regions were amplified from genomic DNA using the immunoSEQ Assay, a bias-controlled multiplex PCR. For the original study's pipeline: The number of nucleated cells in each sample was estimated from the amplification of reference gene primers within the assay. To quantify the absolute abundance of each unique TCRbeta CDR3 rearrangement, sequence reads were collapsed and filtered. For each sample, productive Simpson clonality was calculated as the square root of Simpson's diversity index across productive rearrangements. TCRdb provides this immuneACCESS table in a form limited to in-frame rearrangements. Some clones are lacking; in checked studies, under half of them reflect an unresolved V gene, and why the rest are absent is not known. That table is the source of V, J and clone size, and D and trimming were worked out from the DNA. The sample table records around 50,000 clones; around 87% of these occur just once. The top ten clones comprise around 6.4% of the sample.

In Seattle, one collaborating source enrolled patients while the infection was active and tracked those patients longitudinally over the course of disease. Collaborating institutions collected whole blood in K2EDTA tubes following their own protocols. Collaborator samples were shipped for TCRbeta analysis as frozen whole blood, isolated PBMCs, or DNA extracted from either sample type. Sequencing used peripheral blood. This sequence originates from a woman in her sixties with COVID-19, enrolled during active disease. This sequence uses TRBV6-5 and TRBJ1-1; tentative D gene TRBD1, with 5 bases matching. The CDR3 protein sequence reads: CAGTNNLMNTEAFF. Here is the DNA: TGTGCCGGGACTAATAACTTGATGAACACTGAAGCTTTCTTT.